The 31 T cell receptor beta chains presented below share a single source sample, sequenced in a study of cytomegalovirus exposure and HLA in healthy donors. Profiling relied on immunoSEQ multiplex PCR, and the TCRdb table lists in-frame clones only, not all of them. Counted here are about 82,000 clones, 90% to 95% occurring once; the ten biggest clones make up 0.65% to 0.7%. Sequencing was carried out using PBMCs. All receptors derive from a man between 18 and 35 years old in good health and CMV-seronegative.

This chain joins TRBV2 and TRBJ1-2; possibly TRBD1 for D (6 bases). Germline CDR1 is SNHLY and CDR2 is FYNNEI. The CDR3 contains 13 residues. The V gene lost 6 bases and the J gene lost 4 bases, with 12 bases spanning the gap. For the CDR3, the DNA is TGTGCCAGCAGGGGACAAGCCATCTATGGCTACACCTTC. Its translation: CASRGQAIYGYTF.

The CDR3 region is CASSYSRRHNTEAFF. The CDR3 nucleotides read TGTGCCAGCAGTTACTCGAGGCGTCACAACACTGAAGCTTTCTTT. The chain recombines TRBV6-5 with TRBJ1-1; unclear D gene. The CDR3 loop spans 15 amino acids. Germline V gene sequence: CDR1 MNHEY, CDR2 SVGAGI. V lost 0 bases, J lost 2 bases, and 10 bases lay in between.

The chain employs TRBV15 and TRBJ2-7; 7 bases align to TRBD1. Germline values: CDR1 LNHNV, CDR2 YYDKDF (reference sequence). This CDR3 is 14 amino acids long. The ends lost 4 bases at V and 1 base at J; junction bases unmatched: 4. CDR3 residues: CATSIRQGSYEQYF. DNA of the CDR3: TGTGCCACCAGCATACGACAGGGTTCCTACGAGCAGTACTTC.

This chain uses TRBV11-1 with TRBJ2-5; 10 positions agree with TRBD1. Looked up from germline, CDR1 is SGHAT and CDR2 is FQDESV (reference sequence). The length of the CDR3 is 14 residues. V shed 4 bases, J shed 5 bases, and the junction held 4 bases outside the gene matches. The DNA of the CDR3 is TGTGCCAGCAGCTCGGACAGGGGGTACGAGACCCAGTACTTC. Amino acid sequence: CASSSDRGYETQYF.

The chain employs TRBV27 and TRBJ1-2, with TRBD1 matching over 8 bases. Per the germline V gene, CDR1 is MNHEY and CDR2 is SMNVEV (reference sequence). The CDR3 contains 15 residues. V trimming: 5 bases; J trimming: 5 bases; junction bases outside the gene matches: 10. CDR3 DNA: TGTGCCAGCAGTCCTGAGGCAGGGGGCTGGTATGGCTACACCTTC. Translating it yields CASSPEAGGWYGYTF.

The chain employs TRBV12-5 and TRBJ1-3; D gene uncertain. The CDR3 spans 13 residues. Germline-derived CDR1 and CDR2 are LGHNT and FRNRAP. CDR3 in amino acids: CGSSGSPVNTIYF. In DNA, the CDR3 is TGTGGGAGCTCCGGGTCCCCTGTAAACACCATATATTTT.

This clone has more than one count but fewer than ten. The chain links TRBV19 to TRBJ1-1, with 7 bases matching TRBD1. After removal of 6 bases from V and 3 bases from J, the junction contained 4 bases not matched to a gene. Per germline, CDR1 LNHDA and CDR2 SQIVND (reference sequence). There are 13 residues in the CDR3. CDR3 residues: CASSRQGDTEAFF. The CDR3 DNA reads TGTGCCAGTAGCCGACAGGGCGACACTGAAGCTTTCTTT.

Worth noting for this clone: The sample contains more than one DNA sequence encoding this CDR3. This chain connects TRBV10-3 to TRBJ1-1; no clear D. Germline V gene sequence: CDR1 ENHRY, CDR2 SYGVKD. The CDR3 contains 11 residues. V dropped 1 base and J dropped 5 bases, with 2 bases sitting between them. The CDR3 sequence is CAISELTEAFF. CDR3 nucleotide sequence: TGTGCCATCAGTGAGTTAACTGAAGCTTTCTTT.

The rearrangement uses TRBV2 and TRBJ1-1; TRBD1 is a possible D gene (6 bases). The germline V and J ends were trimmed by 4 bases and 7 bases, with 34 bases remaining between them. This CDR3 has 20 amino acids. Germline values: CDR1 SNHLY, CDR2 FYNNEI. CDR3 protein: CASSARSGGAKAALNYEAFF. For the CDR3, the DNA is TGTGCCAGCAGTGCCCGTAGCGGGGGCGCAAAAGCCGCACTTAACTATGAAGCTTTCTTT.

The rearrangement joins TRBV6-1 to TRBJ2-7; TRBD1 matches at 8 bases. J lost 1 base, V lost 5 bases, and 4 bases had no gene match. The V gene's germline CDR1 is MNHNS and CDR2 SASEGT. The CDR3 runs to 14 residues. CDR3: CASSTGGHSYEQYF. The CDR3 DNA reads as TGTGCCAGCAGTACAGGGGGACATTCCTACGAGCAGTACTTC.

The chain links TRBV29-1 to TRBJ2-1, with 10 bases lining up with TRBD2. The CDR3 totals 19 residues. Germline V gives CDR1 SQVTM, CDR2 ANQGSEA. V shed 0 bases and J 2 bases; nucleotides not matched to a gene: 13. CDR3 in amino acids: CSVEDRGSGGPGAYNEQFF. The CDR3 DNA reads as TGCAGCGTTGAAGATCGGGGTAGCGGGGGGCCAGGGGCCTACAATGAGCAGTTCTTC.

This clone has more than one count but fewer than ten. CDR3 protein: CASSPDGWRTAYEQYF. CDR3 bases: TGTGCCAGCAGCCCAGATGGTTGGCGGACAGCCTACGAGCAGTACTTC. This chain joins TRBV11-3 and TRBJ2-7; tentatively, D is TRBD1 (6 bases). With 5 bases removed from V and 2 bases from J, the gap between germline ends came to 19 bases. In germline, CDR1 is SGHNT, CDR2 YENEEA. This CDR3 region has 16 residues.

Only a few counts were recorded for this clone. This chain connects TRBV12-2 to TRBJ1-5; the table names TRBD1, a call not compared with the DNA. TRBV12-2 is a known pseudogene. This CDR3 has 16 amino acids. DNA for the CDR3: TGTGCAAGTCGCCTGCCAGGGGATCATGGCAATCAGCCCCAGCATTTT. It encodes CASRLPGDHGNQPQHF.

This clone appeared a single time. This sequence joins TRBV2 and TRBJ2-5; 12 bases are shared with TRBD1. The CDR3 is made up of 16 amino acids. Germline values: CDR1 SNHLY, CDR2 FYNNEI. V lost 6 bases to trimming and J lost 3 bases; unmatched junction nucleotides: 8. CDR3 bases: TGTGCCAGCAGGTGGGGACAGGGGGCGATAAAAGAGACCCAGTACTTC. It codes for CASRWGQGAIKETQYF. Using reference TRBV2 and TRBJ2-5 for the parts outside the CDR3, the full variable domain is EPEVTQTPSHQVTQMGQEVILRCVPISNHLYFYWYRQILGQKVEFLVSFYNNEISEKSEIFDDQFSVERPDGSNFTLKIRSTKLEDSAMYFCASRWGQGAIKETQYFGPGTRLLVL.

The chain joins TRBV7-6 to TRBJ1-1; D possibly corresponds to TRBD1 (5 bases). CDR1 is SGHVS and CDR2 is FNYEAQ in the germline V gene. The ends were cut back, 8 bases at V and 1 base at J, with 11 bases in the middle. This CDR3 contains 13 residues. This CDR3 is CASGSDRNTEAFF. CDR3 in DNA: TGTGCCAGCGGATCTGACAGGAACACTGAAGCTTTCTTT. The full variable domain, rest sourced from reference TRBV7-6 and TRBJ1-1, is GAGVSQSPRYKVTKRGQDVALRCDPISGHVSLYWYRQALGQGPEFLTYFNYEAQQDKSGLPNDRFSAERPEGSISTLTIQRTEQRDSAMYRCASGSDRNTEAFFGQGTRLTVV.

J is TRBJ2-7 and V is TRBV7-9; 9 nucleotides match TRBD2. Germline trimming cut 1 base from V and 1 base from J; bases unmatched to any gene: 5. The germline V gene has CDR1 SEHNR and CDR2 FQNEAQ (reference sequence). The CDR3 totals 16 residues. As DNA, the CDR3 is TGTGCCAGCAGCTTAGGGAGCGGGGGGTCGTCCTACGAGCAGTACTTC. This encodes CASSLGSGGSSYEQYF.

J is TRBJ2-1 and V is TRBV2, with D perhaps matching TRBD1 (5 bases). V dropped 5 bases and J dropped 4 bases, with 15 bases sitting between them. This CDR3 comprises 15 residues. Germline assignment: CDR1 SNHLY and CDR2 FYNNEI. The CDR3 here is CASSPRQPTYNEQFF. In DNA form, the CDR3 reads TGTGCCAGCAGTCCTCGACAGCCGACATACAATGAGCAGTTCTTC.

The chain combines TRBV5-4 with TRBJ2-7, with TRBD2 as a possible D gene (5 bases). The germline gives CDR1 SGHNT, CDR2 YYREEE (reference sequence). The CDR3 runs to 12 residues. V lost 3 bases to trimming and J lost 4 bases, with 8 bases between them. The DNA for the CDR3 is TGTGCCAGCAGCTCCCCGGGGTACGAGCAGTACTTC. It is translated as CASSSPGYEQYF.

The rearrangement joins TRBV4-3 to TRBJ1-1, with 11 positions matching TRBD1. Germline trimming cut 0 bases from V and 5 bases from J; bases unmatched to any gene: 5. Germline V gives CDR1 LGHNA, CDR2 YSLEER. The CDR3 sequence is 16 residues long. CDR3 in DNA: TGCGCCAGCAGCCAAGAGGTAGGGACAGGGGGGACTGAAGCTTTCTTT. Encoded protein: CASSQEVGTGGTEAFF.

The V call is TRBV5-1, the J call TRBJ2-3; D gene ambiguous. CDR1 is SGHRS, CDR2 YFSETQ, per germline. CDR3 length: 16 amino acids. With 5 bases removed from V and 4 bases from J, the gap between germline ends came to 20 bases. CDR3 DNA: TGCGCCAGCAGACGTAACCGCGATCGACTCCCAGATACGCAGTATTTT. As protein: CASRRNRDRLPDTQYF.

The chain combines TRBV6-1 with TRBJ1-6, with 8 bases that match TRBD1. CDR1 MNHNS and CDR2 SASEGT come from the germline V gene. The CDR3 covers 15 residues. V trimming: 6 bases; J trimming: 2 bases; junction bases outside the gene matches: 3. CDR3 sequence: CASRTGVAYNSPLHF. CDR3 DNA: TGTGCCAGCAGGACAGGGGTTGCCTATAATTCACCCCTCCACTTT.

The genes are TRBV4-1 and TRBJ1-2; D is uncertain. V lost 3 bases and J 4 bases, leaving 9 bases between the germline ends. Germline V gene lookup returns CDR1 MGHRA and CDR2 YSYEKL. The CDR3 runs 13 residues. The CDR3 loop reads CASSHPASYGYTF. The CDR3 bases are TGCGCCAGCAGCCACCCTGCGTCCTATGGCTACACCTTC.

J is TRBJ2-1 and V is TRBV5-5; 11 nucleotides match TRBD2. There are 15 residues in the CDR3. J lost 3 bases, V lost 4 bases, and 3 bases had no gene match. The germline gives CDR1 SGHKS, CDR2 YYEKEE (reference sequence). The DNA for the CDR3 is TGTGCCAGCAGCCTGGGACTAGCGGACTACAATGAGCAGTTCTTC. Translation: CASSLGLADYNEQFF. Drawing the rest from reference TRBV5-5 and TRBJ2-1, the complete variable domain is DAGVTQSPTHLIKTRGQQVTLRCSPISGHKSVSWYQQVLGQGPQFIFQYYEKEERGRGNFPDRFSARQFPNYSSELNVNALLLGDSALYLCASSLGLADYNEQFFGPGTRLTVL.

The chain combines TRBV6-5 with TRBJ2-7; D call uncertain. The germline V gene encodes CDR1 MNHEY and CDR2 SVGAGI. Trimming shortened V by 1 base and J by 2 bases, and 6 bases separated the two germline ends. The length of the CDR3 is 13 residues. CDR3 DNA: TGTGCCAGCAGTTACTTAGAGGCCTACGAGCAGTACTTC. Translated, it gives CASSYLEAYEQYF.

J is TRBJ1-5 and V is TRBV2; unclear D gene. V lost 8 bases, J lost 0 bases, and 14 bases lay in between. The CDR3 length is 15 residues. Germline lookup yields CDR1 SNHLY and CDR2 FYNNEI. The CDR3 sequence is CASAQATYSNQPQHF. The CDR3 coding sequence is TGTGCCAGCGCGCAGGCCACGTATAGCAATCAGCCCCAGCATTTT.

This chain uses TRBV4-1 with TRBJ1-3, with D hard to call. Germline V gene lookup returns CDR1 MGHRA and CDR2 YSYEKL. Deletions cut 1 base from V and 0 bases from J, with 10 bases between. This CDR3 has 16 residues. CDR3 nucleotides: TGCGCCAGCAGCCAAGTTAACAGAGTCTCTGGAAACACCATATATTTT. Amino acid sequence: CASSQVNRVSGNTIYF.

The chain couples TRBV7-2 to TRBJ2-7, with 7 bases fitting TRBD2. Per germline, CDR1 SGHTA and CDR2 FQGNSA. J was trimmed by 6 bases and V by 3 bases; bases with no gene match: 8. The CDR3 runs 14 residues. The CDR3 region is CASSFGGSRAEQYF. The CDR3 bases are TGTGCCAGCAGCTTTGGCGGGAGCCGGGCCGAGCAGTACTTC.

The V and J genes are TRBV11-2 and TRBJ2-7, with D possibly TRBD2 on 6 matching bases. Per the germline V gene, CDR1 is SGHAT and CDR2 is FQNNGV. V was clipped by 5 bases and J by 3 bases, with 23 bases between them. The CDR3 spans 17 residues. CDR3 nucleotide sequence: TGTGCCAGCAGCCTCAGACTAGGGGCAGGGTTTATCTACGAGCAGTACTTC. Its translation is CASSLRLGAGFIYEQYF.

The count of this clone is one. J is TRBJ2-6 and V is TRBV7-6, with 13 positions matching TRBD2. The V gene's germline CDR1 is SGHVS and CDR2 FNYEAQ. The CDR3 has 18 amino acids. With V trimmed by 3 bases and J by 0 bases, 2 bases remained unmatched. The CDR3 reads CASSLGLAGSSGANVLTF. In DNA, the CDR3 is TGTGCCAGCAGCTTGGGACTAGCGGGGAGCTCTGGGGCCAACGTCCTGACTTTC.

V is TRBV19 and J is TRBJ2-1, with TRBD2 matching 16 bases. The CDR3 has 17 residues. Per the germline V gene, CDR1 is LNHDA and CDR2 is SQIVND (reference sequence). J was trimmed by 5 bases and V by 7 bases; bases with no gene match: 8. CDR3 DNA: TGTGCCAGTACCACAGGGACTAGCGGGAGGGCCAACAATGAGCAGTTCTTC. Translating gives CASTTGTSGRANNEQFF.

The chain links TRBV30 to TRBJ2-5; 8 positions agree with TRBD2. Germline CDR1 GTSNPN, CDR2 SVGIG (reference sequence). CDR3 length equals 14 residues. The J segment lost 7 bases and the V segment lost 1 base, leaving 8 bases of the junction unmatched. Here the CDR3 reads CAWSGASGRRTQYF. DNA of the CDR3: TGTGCCTGGAGTGGGGCTAGCGGGCGCCGGACCCAGTACTTC.